These T cell receptor beta chains were read from a single sample in a study of blood T cell repertoires in COVID-19. Repertoires were generated with immunoSEQ multiplex PCR, while TCRdb's copy carries only in-frame clones and drops some. The sample consists of roughly 320,000 clones, about nine tenths of them appearing once. Sequencing was carried out using peripheral blood. Receptors originate from a woman in her thirties with COVID-19, enrolled during active disease. Each CDR3 is given with its conserved first and last residue. Each record gives: clone size, V gene, D gene, J gene, CDR3 DNA, CDR3 protein. The D gene is left open where the match is weak. Only some rows state a clone size, as once, few, many or a class for expanded clones.

abundance: once
v_gene: TRBV3-1/TRBV3-2
d_gene: TRBD1
j_gene: TRBJ1-6
CDR3nt: TGTGCCAGCACCAATTACCGGGACAGCCGGCTCCTCCACTTT
CDR3aa: CASTNYRDSRLLHF

abundance: -
v_gene: TRBV12-3/TRBV12-4
d_gene: -
j_gene: TRBJ1-6
CDR3nt: TGTGCCAGCAGACAGGAACATTCACCCCTCCACTTT
CDR3aa: CASRQEHSPLHF

abundance: -
v_gene: TRBV7-3
d_gene: -
j_gene: TRBJ2-2
CDR3nt: TGTGCCAGCAGCTCCTCAGGGTTAGGGGAGCTGTTTTTT
CDR3aa: CASSSSGLGELFF

abundance: -
v_gene: TRBV21-1
d_gene: -
j_gene: TRBJ1-1
CDR3nt: TGTGCCAGCAGGCAGGGGGCGATGAACAACACTGAAGCTTTCTTT
CDR3aa: CASRQGAMNNTEAFF

abundance: -
v_gene: TRBV6-6
d_gene: TRBD1
j_gene: TRBJ2-1
CDR3nt: TGTGCCAGCAGTCCACAGGGGGGCTCCTACAATGAGCAGTTCTTC
CDR3aa: CASSPQGGSYNEQFF

abundance: -
v_gene: TRBV6-5
d_gene: -
j_gene: TRBJ2-4
CDR3nt: TGTGCCAGCAGTTACGGAGGGATAGCCAAAAACATTCAGTACTTC
CDR3aa: CASSYGGIAKNIQYF

abundance: -
v_gene: TRBV6-5
d_gene: TRBD1
j_gene: TRBJ1-5
CDR3nt: TGTGCCAGCAGGCCCGACAGGGCCGACAATCAGCCCCAGCATTTT
CDR3aa: CASRPDRADNQPQHF

abundance: -
v_gene: TRBV12-5
d_gene: -
j_gene: TRBJ2-2
CDR3nt: TGTGCTAGTGGTTTGGTACGACTAGTTAATGCCGGGGAGCTGTTTTTT
CDR3aa: CASGLVRLVNAGELFF

abundance: -
v_gene: TRBV5-5
d_gene: -
j_gene: TRBJ2-1
CDR3nt: TGTGCCAGCAGCTTGTACTTGAACAATGAGCAGTTCTTC
CDR3aa: CASSLYLNNEQFF

abundance: few
v_gene: TRBV9
d_gene: -
j_gene: TRBJ1-1
CDR3nt: TGTGCCAGCAGCCCTGGTGGGCAGATGAACACTGAAGCTTTCTTT
CDR3aa: CASSPGGQMNTEAFF

abundance: -
v_gene: TRBV6-5
d_gene: TRBD2
j_gene: TRBJ2-2
CDR3nt: TGTGCCAGCAGACTAGCGGGGGGAACCGGGGAGCTGTTTTTT
CDR3aa: CASRLAGGTGELFF

abundance: -
v_gene: TRBV21-1
d_gene: -
j_gene: TRBJ2-5
CDR3nt: TGTGCCAGCTCGGGTGGGTTAGAGACCCAGTACTTC
CDR3aa: CASSGGLETQYF

abundance: -
v_gene: TRBV4-3
d_gene: -
j_gene: TRBJ1-2
CDR3nt: TGCGCCAGCAGCCAATTCACCGGAGAGAGGGGGTCTGGCTACACCTTC
CDR3aa: CASSQFTGERGSGYTF

abundance: -
v_gene: TRBV7-2
d_gene: -
j_gene: TRBJ1-2
CDR3nt: TGTGCCAGCAGCCCGCGGCCGGAACCCTATGGCTACACCTTC
CDR3aa: CASSPRPEPYGYTF

abundance: -
v_gene: TRBV2
d_gene: TRBD1
j_gene: TRBJ1-4
CDR3nt: TGTGCCAGCAGCAAGGACAGGGTCTCTGAAAAACTGTTTTTT
CDR3aa: CASSKDRVSEKLFF

abundance: -
v_gene: TRBV6-5
d_gene: -
j_gene: TRBJ1-6
CDR3nt: TGTGCCAGCATTTCGGGAACCTATAATTCACCCCTCCACTTT
CDR3aa: CASISGTYNSPLHF

abundance: -
v_gene: TRBV12-5
d_gene: TRBD1
j_gene: TRBJ1-5
CDR3nt: TGTGCTAGTGGGACCGACAGGGGTTATAGCAATCAGCCCCAGCATTTT
CDR3aa: CASGTDRGYSNQPQHF

abundance: -
v_gene: TRBV4-1
d_gene: -
j_gene: TRBJ1-2
CDR3nt: TGCGCCAGCAGCCAAGATGGGGCAGGGAACTATGGCTACACCTTC
CDR3aa: CASSQDGAGNYGYTF

abundance: -
v_gene: TRBV3-1/TRBV3-2
d_gene: -
j_gene: TRBJ2-4
CDR3nt: TGTGCCAGCAGCCAAGATACAGTGGCCATTCAGTACTTC
CDR3aa: CASSQDTVAIQYF